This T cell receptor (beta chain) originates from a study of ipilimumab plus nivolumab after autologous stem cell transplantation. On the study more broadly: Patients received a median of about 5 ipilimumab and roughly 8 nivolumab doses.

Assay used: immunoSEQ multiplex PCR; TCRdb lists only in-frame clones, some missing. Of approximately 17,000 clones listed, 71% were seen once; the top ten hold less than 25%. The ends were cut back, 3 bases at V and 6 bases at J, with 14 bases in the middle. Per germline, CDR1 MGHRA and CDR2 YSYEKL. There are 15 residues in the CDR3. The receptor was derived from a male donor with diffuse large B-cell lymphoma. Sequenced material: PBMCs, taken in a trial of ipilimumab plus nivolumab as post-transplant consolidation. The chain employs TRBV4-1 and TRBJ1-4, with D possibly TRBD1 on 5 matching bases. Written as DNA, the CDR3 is TGCGCCAGCAGCCACCTCCCGGGGGGGGATGAAAAACTGTTTTTT. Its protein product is CASSHLPGGDEKLFF.